The sample holds many counts of the clone carrying this T cell receptor beta chain. Its specificity is unknown. Authors of the study amplified TCR beta CDR3 regions from RNA transcripts. Carried out on the TCR CDR3, a first-round RT-PCR used the HTBI primer set. TCRdb recomputed calls from the multiplex PCR reads with MiXCR, one row per CDR3 protein. The sample has roughly 510,000 distinct CDR3 sequences, 46% seen once. The sample originates from a study of T cells in Graves' hyperthyroidism and ophthalmopathy. Study-wide results and caveats: In simple terms, a model built on 13 V-J features told ophthalmopathy apart from stable hyperthyroidism. Most thyroid clonotypes with frequency above 0.001 were detected in blood.

Germline-derived CDR1 and CDR2 are SQVTM and ANQGSEA. Between the trimmed V and J ends, which lost 4 bases and 4 bases, there was a span of 10 bases. CDR3 length: 12 residues. Patients showing uncontrolled infection, other autoimmune disease, pregnancy or lactation were ineligible. On the basis of clinical symptoms, serum thyroxine and TRAb, thyroid ultrasound and orbital computed tomography, diagnoses were made. The sequenced material came from peripheral blood or thyroid tissue (not recorded which). V usage is TRBV29-1 and J usage is TRBJ1-2, with D possibly being TRBD1 (5 bases). The sequence was collected from an adult woman with Graves' disease, either hyperthyroidism or ophthalmopathy (not recorded which). The CDR3 DNA reads as TGCAGCGTTGTCGAGGGGTCCTATGGCTACACCTTC. Protein product: CSVVEGSYGYTF.